The next 19 T cell receptor beta chains were all read from a single sample in a study of CD4 T cells in relation to SARS-CoV-2 and coronaviruses (dated by TCRdb to the early 2020s). These TCRs' antigens remain unknown. Library construction relied on the immunoSEQ multiplex PCR assay. In TCRdb, the immuneACCESS table is reduced to in-frame sequences with V and J assigned. These tables do not hold every clone; where another copy was compared, an unresolved V gene accounts for under half, and the others remain unexplained. The sample table shows 17,000 or so clones, and around 74% are seen once. Jointly, the top ten make up roughly 30% of the sample. CD4+ T cells from unexposed donors were collected before the COVID-19 pandemic (2011-2018). After around eleven days of culture, CD4+ T cells were isolated with the EasySep CD4+ T cell isolation kit. The sequenced sample was CD4+ T cells from PBMCs, cultured in vitro. The receptor source for this set is a human donor in good health.

This clone has a handful of counts. The V gene is TRBV7-7, the J gene TRBJ2-5, with 7 positions matching TRBD1. Losses at the gene ends were 4 bases for V and 4 bases for J; bases not matched to a gene: 6. Germline CDR1 SSHAT, CDR2 FNYEAQ (reference sequence). This CDR3 is built from 14 residues. The CDR3 bases are TGTGCCAGCAGCTCCACGACAGGGCGAGAGACCCAGTACTTC. Protein sequence: CASSSTTGRETQYF.

The chain is built from TRBV10-2 and TRBJ2-3, with 7 bases matching TRBD2. Germline V gene sequence: CDR1 WSHSY, CDR2 SAAADI. V gave up 1 base and J gave up 3 bases; unmatched junction bases: 10. The CDR3 length is 17 residues. The CDR3 here is CASSEWRETLGTDTQYF. The CDR3 region has the DNA TGCGCCAGCAGTGAGTGGCGGGAGACTCTCGGGACAGATACGCAGTATTTT.

A few counts support this clone. The rearrangement joins TRBV3-1 (or the pseudogene TRBV3-2) to TRBJ1-1; D not certain. The CDR3 is made up of 15 amino acids. CDR1 is LGHDT, CDR2 YNNKEL, per germline (reference sequence). Trimming stripped 0 bases from V and 0 bases from J, with 8 bases between. The CDR3 DNA reads TGTGCCAGCAGCCAAGAGGACCGACTGAACACTGAAGCTTTCTTT. Amino acid sequence: CASSQEDRLNTEAFF.

The chain employs TRBV18 and TRBJ2-1; D remains ambiguous. With 5 bases removed from V and 12 bases from J, the gap between germline ends came to 14 bases. The CDR3 covers 12 residues. The V gene's germline CDR1 is KGHSH and CDR2 LQKENI. CDR3 amino acids: CASSTSPTVQFF. The CDR3 DNA sequence: TGTGCCAGCTCAACCTCTCCCACGGTGCAGTTCTTC.

V is TRBV27 and J is TRBJ1-4; D perhaps matches TRBD1 (5 bases). Germline V gene sequence: CDR1 MNHEY, CDR2 SMNVEV (reference sequence). V lost 6 bases, J lost 2 bases, and 16 bases lay in between. The CDR3 consists of 16 residues. CDR3 DNA sequence: TGTGCCAGCAGGCGGGACGGACTAGCGACTAATGAAAAACTGTTTTTT. It specifies CASRRDGLATNEKLFF.

This clone was counted a few times. V usage is TRBV7-3 and J usage is TRBJ1-1; TRBD1 is a possible D gene (6 bases). Germline CDR1 SGHTA, CDR2 FQGTGA. This CDR3 spans 15 amino acids. V dropped 4 bases and J dropped 4 bases, with 16 bases sitting between them. The CDR3 protein is CASSSPPQGITEAFF. The CDR3 DNA reads TGTGCCAGCAGCTCACCCCCACAGGGTATCACTGAAGCTTTCTTT.

This rearrangement joins TRBV4-1 to TRBJ2-2; no reliable D call. This CDR3 region has 14 residues. Trimming removed 1 base at V and 4 bases at J, with 7 bases between. The germline V gene encodes CDR1 MGHRA and CDR2 YSYEKL. CDR3 sequence: CASSQVKGTGELFF. For the CDR3, the DNA is TGCGCCAGCAGCCAAGTTAAGGGCACCGGGGAGCTGTTTTTT.

CDR3 loop: CASSLAPGWYTEAFF. The CDR3 DNA sequence: TGTGCCAGCAGCTTAGCTCCAGGTTGGTACACTGAAGCTTTCTTT. The chain employs TRBV7-2 and TRBJ1-1; D not resolved. Germline V lookup: CDR1 SGHTA, CDR2 FQGNSA. The CDR3 contains 15 residues. The V and J ends lost 0 bases and 3 bases respectively, with 11 bases between them.

The V call is TRBV5-1, the J call TRBJ1-2; 8 nucleotides align to TRBD1. Germline V gene data show CDR1 as SGHRS and CDR2 as YFSETQ. This CDR3 comprises 14 residues. With 4 bases clipped from V and 3 bases from J, the junction kept 5 bases outside the gene matches. Written as DNA, the CDR3 is TGCGCCAGCAGCCCGACAGGGGATGACTATGGCTACACCTTC. It yields the protein CASSPTGDDYGYTF.

The chain recombines TRBV5-1 with TRBJ1-1; 9 positions match TRBD1. Looked up from germline, CDR1 is SGHRS and CDR2 is YFSETQ. J was trimmed by 2 bases and V by 0 bases; bases with no gene match: 2. The CDR3 consists of 15 residues. The CDR3: CASSLVGQGNTEAFF. CDR3 in DNA: TGCGCCAGCAGCTTGGTGGGACAGGGAAACACTGAAGCTTTCTTT.

This clone was seen a few times. The V gene is TRBV9, the J gene TRBJ2-1, with D possibly TRBD2 on 5 matching bases. CDR3 length equals 13 residues. Looked up from germline, CDR1 is SGDLS and CDR2 is YYNGEE. V was shortened by 0 bases and J by 6 bases, with 7 bases between the two germline ends. CDR3 amino acids: CASSVGAGNEQFF. The CDR3 DNA follows: TGTGCCAGCAGCGTAGGGGCGGGCAATGAGCAGTTCTTC.

The chain links TRBV15 to TRBJ2-4; a weak D match, TRBD1 (6 bases). V was clipped by 1 base and J by 2 bases, with 9 bases between them. The CDR3 covers 15 residues. Germline V lookup: CDR1 LNHNV, CDR2 YYDKDF (reference sequence). CDR3 residues: CATSRVQGSKNIQYF. As DNA, the CDR3 is TGTGCCACCAGCAGAGTACAGGGCTCCAAAAACATTCAGTACTTC.

The rearrangement links TRBV5-6 to TRBJ2-2, with 7 nucleotides matching TRBD2. The CDR3 is 15 residues long. Germline V CDR1 and CDR2: SGHDT, YYEEEE. V trimming: 0 bases; J trimming: 5 bases; junction bases outside the gene matches: 4. This CDR3 reads CASSLELAITGELFF. The CDR3 DNA follows: TGTGCCAGCAGCTTGGAACTAGCGATTACCGGGGAGCTGTTTTTT.

The chain carries TRBV13 and TRBJ1-5; no firm D call. Germline V lookup: CDR1 PRHDT, CDR2 FYEKMQ (reference sequence). V was pared by 4 bases and J by 9 bases, with 28 bases between. CDR3 length: 18 residues. The CDR3 DNA sequence: TGTGCCAGCAGCTCCCCTAGCCCAACAGTGACACCCATATGGCCCCAGCATTTT. Translating gives CASSSPSPTVTPIWPQHF.

V is TRBV7-9 and J is TRBJ2-7; D ambiguous. CDR1 and CDR2 from the germline V gene are SEHNR and FQNEAQ (reference sequence). The CDR3 runs 11 residues. V lost 2 bases, J lost 7 bases, and 6 bases lay in between. The CDR3, as DNA: TGTGCCAGCAGCTTACTCGAAGAGCAGTACTTC. Its protein product is CASSLLEEQYF.

This chain connects TRBV12-3 or TRBV12-4 to TRBJ1-1; D gene unclear. Between the trimmed V and J ends, which lost 3 bases and 1 base, there was a span of 3 bases. The CDR3 covers 12 residues. The chain's CDR3 is CASSFQNTEAFF. The CDR3 bases are TGTGCCAGCAGTTTCCAGAACACTGAAGCTTTCTTT.

This sequence joins TRBV6-5 and TRBJ2-7; TRBD1 aligns across 7 bases. CDR1 MNHEY and CDR2 SVGAGI come from the germline V gene. CDR3 length: 14 residues. With V trimmed by 7 bases and J by 3 bases, 9 bases remained unmatched. CDR3 residues: CASITGQFLYEQYF. CDR3 coding DNA: TGTGCCAGCATCACGGGACAGTTTCTCTACGAGCAGTACTTC.

This clone has more than one count but fewer than ten. V and J are TRBV10-3 and TRBJ2-3; D is ambiguous. The V and J ends lost 7 bases and 2 bases respectively, with 10 bases between them. The CDR3 length is 13 residues. Germline V gene sequence: CDR1 ENHRY, CDR2 SYGVKD. CDR3 bases: TGTGCCATCAACCCTACATCCACAGATACGCAGTATTTT. It yields the protein CAINPTSTDTQYF.

This chain joins TRBV6-1 and TRBJ2-1; TRBD2 aligns across 10 bases. Germline assignment: CDR1 MNHNS and CDR2 SASEGT. The V and J ends lost 2 bases and 8 bases, in that order; junction bases with no gene match: 6. The CDR3 consists of 15 residues. The CDR3 reads CASSEPAGGPDEQFF. Here the CDR3 DNA reads TGTGCCAGCAGTGAACCAGCGGGAGGGCCCGATGAGCAGTTCTTC.